Each of the 28 T cell receptor beta chains below was sequenced from the same sample in a study of neurological immune-mediated disorders. TCRdb re-analysed the 5' RACE reads in MiXCR, keeping a single row per CDR3 protein. The data contain 33,000 or so distinct CDR3 sequences, about 7% of them singletons. Sequencing was carried out using PBMCs. These receptors all come from a woman in her thirties or forties in good health.

This clonotype came up many times. The rearrangement joins TRBV5-1 to TRBJ2-1, with D perhaps TRBD1 (5 bases). Germline-derived CDR1 and CDR2 are SGHRS and YFSETQ. Trimming removed 0 bases at V and 7 bases at J, with 11 bases between. The CDR3 loop spans 14 amino acids. CDR3 in DNA: TGCGCCAGCAGCTTGGAGTCAGGGAAGAATGAGCAGTTCTTC. Translating it yields CASSLESGKNEQFF.

This clonotype was counted at least ten times. The chain uses TRBV20-1 and TRBJ1-1, with 11 positions matching TRBD1. The CDR3 is 17 amino acids. Per the germline V gene, CDR1 is DFQATT and CDR2 is SNEGSKA (reference sequence). The ends lost 0 bases at V and 2 bases at J; junction bases unmatched: 8. The CDR3: CSARDPDRGLPNTEAFF. The CDR3 nucleotides read TGCAGTGCTAGAGACCCGGACAGGGGGCTCCCAAACACTGAAGCTTTCTTT.

This clonotype was seen more than once but under ten times. The V call is TRBV5-1, the J call TRBJ2-1; unclear D gene. Germline CDR1 SGHRS, CDR2 YFSETQ. The CDR3 covers 19 residues. V was pared by 2 bases and J by 0 bases, with 21 bases between. The CDR3 region is CASSLPPARSLSSYNEQFF. The CDR3 coding sequence is TGCGCCAGCAGCTTACCCCCGGCCAGGTCCTTAAGCTCCTACAATGAGCAGTTCTTC.

This clonotype was recorded many times. J is TRBJ2-1 and V is TRBV15; 11 bases map to TRBD2. Trimming cost V 4 bases and J 8 bases; bases outside gene matches: 7. Germline CDR1 is LNHNV and CDR2 is YYDKDF (reference sequence). CDR3 size: 15 residues. The CDR3 here is CATSKLAGETDEQFF. The CDR3 DNA follows: TGTGCCACCAGCAAACTAGCGGGAGAGACGGATGAGCAGTTCTTC. Drawing the rest from reference TRBV15 and TRBJ2-1, the complete variable domain is DAMVIQNPRYQVTQFGKPVTLSCSQTLNHNVMYWYQQKSSQAPKLLFHYYDKDFNNEADTPDNFQSRRPNTSFCFLDIRSPGLGDTAMYLCATSKLAGETDEQFFGPGTRLTVL.

This clonotype was detected many times. The rearrangement links TRBV5-1 to TRBJ2-7; 7 nucleotides line up with TRBD2. The CDR3 has 15 residues. Looked up from germline, CDR1 is SGHRS and CDR2 is YFSETQ. V was clipped by 0 bases and J by 2 bases; unmatched bases: 5. The CDR3 spells CASSLDGSGPYEQYF. The CDR3 nucleotides read TGCGCCAGCAGCTTGGATGGTAGCGGGCCCTACGAGCAGTACTTC.

This clonotype was detected ten times or more. This chain links TRBV27 with TRBJ1-1; D possibly corresponds to TRBD1 (5 bases). The CDR3 runs to 14 residues. Germline lookup yields CDR1 MNHEY and CDR2 SMNVEV (reference sequence). V lost 3 bases and J 5 bases, leaving 13 bases between the germline ends. CDR3 protein: CASSFGTGGTEAFF. CDR3 in DNA: TGTGCCAGCAGTTTTGGGACGGGTGGGACTGAAGCTTTCTTT.

This clonotype came up many times. This sequence joins TRBV6-2 or TRBV6-3 and TRBJ2-1, with TRBD2 matching 8 bases. The germline V gene has CDR1 MNHEY and CDR2 SVGEGT. V gave up 7 bases and J gave up 9 bases; unmatched junction bases: 20. CDR3 size: 17 residues. CDR3 region: CASTTRVLAGGRGEQFF. Here the CDR3 DNA reads TGTGCCAGCACCACCCGAGTCCTCGCGGGGGGCAGGGGTGAGCAGTTCTTC.

This clonotype was recorded many times. J is TRBJ1-3 and V is TRBV15, with D tentatively TRBD1 (6 bases). V gave up 0 bases and J gave up 0 bases, with 15 bases separating them. CDR1 and CDR2 (germline): LNHNV, YYDKDF (reference sequence). The CDR3 runs to 18 residues. The CDR3 region has the DNA TGTGCCACCAGCAGAGAGATCCGAACAGGGAACTCTGGAAACACCATATATTTT. Translated: CATSREIRTGNSGNTIYF.

This clonotype came up many times. V gene TRBV20-1 combines with J gene TRBJ2-1, with D hard to call. V dropped 0 bases and J dropped 0 bases, with 6 bases sitting between them. This CDR3 has 14 amino acids. The germline V gene has CDR1 DFQATT and CDR2 SNEGSKA (reference sequence). The CDR3 DNA follows: TGCAGTGCTAGAGATCCATTCTCCTACAATGAGCAGTTCTTC. This encodes CSARDPFSYNEQFF.

This clonotype was found many times. The chain is built from TRBV5-5 and TRBJ2-1; TRBD2 agrees at 8 bases. Germline CDR1 and CDR2: SGHKS and YYEKEE (reference sequence). V trimming: 1 base; J trimming: 6 bases; junction bases outside the gene matches: 6. CDR3 length: 15 amino acids. The CDR3 coding sequence is TGTGCCAGCAGCTTGTTACTAGCGGATGGCAATGAGCAGTTCTTC. This gives the protein CASSLLLADGNEQFF.

This clonotype showed up many times. The genes are TRBV11-2 and TRBJ2-2; 11 bases are shared with TRBD2. This CDR3 region has 18 residues. CDR1 SGHAT and CDR2 FQNNGV come from the germline V gene. V dropped 5 bases and J dropped 0; count of bases not matched to a gene: 8. CDR3 nucleotides: TGTGCCAGCAGCAGAACTAGCGGGGGATCTGCGAACACCGGGGAGCTGTTTTTT. Amino acid sequence: CASSRTSGGSANTGELFF.

This clonotype was seen ten or more times. The CDR3 DNA is TGTGCCATCACGCCGGTCCTAGCGGACTCCTACAATGAGCAGTTCTTC. As protein: CAITPVLADSYNEQFF. V is TRBV10-3 and J is TRBJ2-1, with 7 bases identical to TRBD2. V dropped 7 bases and J dropped 0; count of bases not matched to a gene: 9. This CDR3 contains 16 residues. CDR1 is ENHRY and CDR2 is SYGVKD in the germline V gene.

This clonotype was found many times. The J gene is TRBJ1-5, the V gene TRBV10-3, with D possibly TRBD1 on 6 matching bases. The V end was cut by 6 bases, the J end by 7 bases, with 16 bases between. The V gene's germline CDR1 is ENHRY and CDR2 SYGVKD. The CDR3 covers 14 residues. The CDR3 nucleotides are TGTGCCATCAGCCCGGGACATACGACCCAGCCCCAGCATTTT. It encodes CAISPGHTTQPQHF.

This clonotype showed up many times. The chain carries TRBV5-1 and TRBJ2-4, with 12 bases lining up with TRBD1. The trim removed 0 bases at V and 3 bases at J, leaving 10 bases unmatched. CDR1 SGHRS and CDR2 YFSETQ come from the germline V gene. The CDR3 consists of 19 residues. DNA of the CDR3: TGCGCCAGCAGCTTGGCTTCCCGGGACAGGGGGCCCAGCAAAAACATTCAGTACTTC. This codes for CASSLASRDRGPSKNIQYF. The whole variable domain, filled in from reference TRBV5-1 and TRBJ2-4, reads KAGVTQTPRYLIKTRGQQVTLSCSPISGHRSVSWYQQTPGQGLQFLFEYFSETQRNKGNFPGRFSGRQFSNSRSEMNVSTLELGDSALYLCASSLASRDRGPSKNIQYFGAGTRLSVL.

This clonotype was seen many times. This chain links TRBV5-1 with TRBJ2-1, with TRBD2 matching over 9 bases. CDR3 length: 14 amino acids. Looked up from germline, CDR1 is SGHRS and CDR2 is YFSETQ. V trimming: 7 bases; J trimming: 8 bases; junction bases outside the gene matches: 10. The CDR3 protein is CASQPWREGDEQFF. The CDR3 DNA is TGCGCCAGCCAGCCTTGGCGGGAGGGCGATGAGCAGTTCTTC.

This clonotype was picked up many times. A read error may account for a junction end that differs from germline. The chain joins TRBV7-2 to TRBJ1-1; no clear D. Germline V gives CDR1 SGHTA, CDR2 FQGNSA. The CDR3 sequence is 14 residues long. DNA for the CDR3: TGTGCCGGCAGCGTCCCCCCGCGACACTCTGAAGCTTTCTTT. Encoded protein: CAGSVPPRHSEAFF.

With respect to this clonotype: Possible read error: a much larger clone is one base away. The chain couples TRBV24-1 to TRBJ2-7; the D is unclear. The V gene's germline CDR1 is KGHDR and CDR2 SFDVKD. V shed 0 bases and J shed 7 bases, with 9 bases lying between them. The CDR3 loop spans 13 amino acids. This CDR3 reads CATSDLRHWEQYF. CDR3 bases: TGTGCCACCAGTGATTTGAGGCACTGGGAGCAGTACTTC.

This clonotype came up many times. The chain has TRBV5-4 and TRBJ2-1, with D tentatively TRBD2 (6 bases). The CDR3 runs to 14 residues. Germline CDR1 reads SGHNT; CDR2 reads YYREEE (reference sequence). V dropped 3 bases and J dropped 1 base, with 8 bases sitting between them. In nucleotides, the CDR3 is TGTGCCAGCAGCTCGGACTATTCCTACAATGAGCAGTTCTTC. Its protein is CASSSDYSYNEQFF.

The table lists this clonotype with many counts. The chain uses TRBV7-8 and TRBJ2-1; possible D gene TRBD2, 6 bases. Germline V gene lookup returns CDR1 SGHVS and CDR2 FQNEAQ. The CDR3 consists of 13 residues. V lost 5 bases and J lost 8, with 13 bases in between. The CDR3 here is CASSLGTSDEQFF. The CDR3 nucleotides are TGTGCCAGCAGCCTCGGGACTTCAGATGAGCAGTTCTTC.

This clonotype was observed many times. V is TRBV21-1 and J is TRBJ2-3; the listed D gene, TRBD1, was not tested against the DNA. TRBV21-1 is classified as a pseudogene. The CDR3 runs to 15 residues. CDR3 sequence (DNA): TGTGCCAGCAGCAAACCAGGGGGAAGTGCAGATACGCAGTATTTT. This sequence encodes CASSKPGGSADTQYF.

This clonotype is judged medium-sized. This chain connects TRBV4-3 to TRBJ2-7; tentative D call: TRBD1 (6 bases). V was trimmed by 0 bases and J by 3 bases, leaving 12 bases between them. CDR1 is LGHNA and CDR2 is YSLEER in the germline V gene. This CDR3 has 15 amino acids. This chain's CDR3 is CASSQERTDFYEQYF. In DNA, the CDR3 is TGCGCCAGCAGCCAAGAAAGGACAGATTTCTACGAGCAGTACTTC.

This clonotype was observed many times. The chain is built from TRBV29-1 and TRBJ2-1, with D perhaps TRBD2 (7 bases). Germline V CDR1 and CDR2: SQVTM, ANQGSEA. V shed 6 bases and J shed 4 bases, with 16 bases lying between them. This CDR3 is built from 14 residues. Written as DNA, the CDR3 is TGCAGCGTCCGAGGGGGGGGACTTTACAATGAGCAGTTCTTC. Translating it yields CSVRGGGLYNEQFF.

This clonotype was recorded at least ten times. The chain recombines TRBV7-2 with TRBJ1-4; D might be TRBD1 (5 bases). Per the germline V gene, CDR1 is SGHTA and CDR2 is FQGNSA. Deletions cut 5 bases from V and 8 bases from J, with 15 bases between. CDR3 length: 14 amino acids. In nucleotides, the CDR3 is TGTGCCAGCAGCCGTTCAGGGTCGGGGGAAAAACTGTTTTTT. This gives the protein CASSRSGSGEKLFF.

This clonotype has ten or more counts. One end of the junction fails to match germline, which may point to a read error. The chain uses TRBV10-1 and TRBJ2-7; 12 bases are a match to TRBD1. Germline loops: CDR1 WNHNN, CDR2 SYGVQD (reference sequence). This CDR3 is built from 16 residues. Here the CDR3 reads CASSEVGTGGSSEQYF. The CDR3 DNA is TGCGCCAGCAGTGAGGTAGGGACAGGGGGCTCCTCCGAGCAGTACTTC.

V is TRBV6-1 and J is TRBJ2-7; TRBD1 matches at 7 bases. This CDR3 is 17 amino acids long. Germline V CDR1 and CDR2: MNHNS, SASEGT. Trimming removed 3 bases from V and 2 bases from J; junction bases left unmatched: 13. This CDR3 is CASSDYRGRGIPYEQYV. The CDR3 DNA reads TGTGCCAGCAGTGACTACAGGGGCCGCGGTATACCCTACGAGCAGTACGTC.

In this sample, this clonotype turned up many times. This CDR3 reads CATSGTVNTEAFF. The CDR3 DNA reads TGTGCCACCAGCGGGACTGTAAACACTGAAGCTTTCTTT. The V and J genes are TRBV15 and TRBJ1-1; TRBD1 might be the D (5 bases). Trimming left V 5 bases short and J 2 bases short, with 9 bases between. The CDR3 covers 13 residues. Germline V CDR1 and CDR2: LNHNV, YYDKDF (reference sequence).

This clonotype was recorded at least ten times. This chain connects TRBV20-1 to TRBJ2-5; TRBD2 aligns across 8 bases. Trimming took 3 bases from V and 8 from J; bases not matched to a gene: 14. In germline, CDR1 is DFQATT, CDR2 SNEGSKA (reference sequence). CDR3 length: 15 residues. CDR3 region: CSARDLGTRDGTQYF. Here the CDR3 DNA reads TGCAGTGCTAGGGATTTGGGGACTAGGGATGGAACCCAGTACTTC.

This clonotype was counted ten times or more. The chain recombines TRBV7-9 with TRBJ2-3; 10 bases are a match to TRBD2. The J segment lost 1 base and the V segment lost 5 bases, leaving 12 bases of the junction unmatched. Germline CDR1 and CDR2: SEHNR and FQNEAQ (reference sequence). CDR3 length: 18 amino acids. The CDR3 coding sequence is TGTGCCAGCAGCCCCCAGCGGGGGGGGGGCCCCCGCACAGATACGCAGTATTTT. Protein: CASSPQRGGGPRTDTQYF.